The 19 T cell receptor beta chains below come from one sample, sequenced in a study of Ad26.COV2.S vaccination and SARS-CoV-2 variants. The treatment is: around 19 received Ad26.COV2.S at low or high dose, single or two shots; about 5 received placebo; per-sample allocation not given. Collection of samples fell on day 63 after the first vaccine or placebo injection. Libraries were prepared by immunoSEQ multiplex PCR; TCRdb keeps only in-frame clonotypes and omits some of them. In the table there are over 400,000 clones, roughly 91% of which are singletons. The sequenced sample was peripheral blood, obtained in a trial of Ad26.COV2.S vaccine versus placebo. The source is a person aged 18-60 years who received the Ad26.COV2.S COVID-19 vaccine or a placebo.

With regard to this clone: Other DNA sequences in this specimen translate into the identical CDR3. The CDR3, as DNA: TGTGCCAGCAGCGTAGTTGGGTCGACAGATACGCAGTATTTT. This codes for CASSVVGSTDTQYF. J is TRBJ2-3 and V is TRBV9; no clear D gene. Trimming removed 0 bases at V and 3 bases at J, with 8 bases between. Germline V gene data show CDR1 as SGDLS and CDR2 as YYNGEE. This CDR3 spans 14 amino acids.

The chain couples TRBV25-1 to TRBJ2-1; D is possibly TRBD1 or TRBD2 (5 bases each). The CDR3 runs 16 residues. The germline V gene encodes CDR1 MGHDK and CDR2 SYGVNS. Trimming cost V 3 bases and J 0 bases, with 12 bases left between them. CDR3 nucleotide sequence: TGTGCCAGCAGTGACCGGGGCCGAGGCTCCTACAATGAGCAGTTCTTC. The encoded protein is CASSDRGRGSYNEQFF.

This chain uses TRBV14 with TRBJ2-1, with 12 bases identical to TRBD2. The V gene end was trimmed by 2 bases and the J gene end by 6 bases; junction bases not matched to a gene: 2. The CDR3 is made up of 15 amino acids. Germline V gene lookup returns CDR1 SGHDN and CDR2 FVKESK. The CDR3 loop reads CASSQLGLAGNEQFF. The CDR3 DNA follows: TGTGCCAGCAGCCAATTGGGACTAGCGGGCAATGAGCAGTTCTTC.

The chain is built from TRBV12-3 or TRBV12-4 and TRBJ2-3, with a weak D call TRBD1 (6 bases). V gave up 6 bases and J gave up 7 bases, with 11 bases separating them. This CDR3 has 12 residues. CDR3 DNA sequence: TGTGCCAGCAGCCCTACAGGGAATACGCAGTATTTT. Translation gives CASSPTGNTQYF.

The V gene is TRBV27, the J gene TRBJ1-6; D remains ambiguous. The CDR3 is 14 amino acids. V was trimmed by 0 bases and J by 5 bases, leaving 5 bases between them. The germline gives CDR1 MNHEY, CDR2 SMNVEV (reference sequence). In nucleotides, the CDR3 is TGTGCCAGCAGTTTATCAGGAGATAATTCACCCCTCCACTTT. Its protein product is CASSLSGDNSPLHF.

The V and J genes are TRBV6-2 or TRBV6-3 and TRBJ1-2; weak D call: TRBD1 (5 bases). From germline, CDR1 is MNHEY and CDR2 SVGEGT. With 5 bases removed from V and 4 bases from J, the gap between germline ends came to 14 bases. The CDR3 length is 14 residues. CDR3 protein: CASSSDSRLYGYTF. CDR3 nucleotide sequence: TGTGCCAGCAGTAGCGACAGTCGTCTCTATGGCTACACCTTC.

This chain links TRBV29-1 with TRBJ2-7, with 7 bases that match TRBD2. Germline V gene lookup returns CDR1 SQVTM and CDR2 ANQGSEA. V was clipped by 2 bases and J by 0 bases; unmatched bases: 4. The CDR3 is made up of 14 amino acids. DNA of the CDR3: TGCAGCGTTGAATCTAGCGGCAACTCCTACGAGCAGTACTTC. Its protein is CSVESSGNSYEQYF.

V gene TRBV5-6 combines with J gene TRBJ2-3; 9 nucleotides agree with TRBD2. J was trimmed by 0 bases and V by 4 bases; bases with no gene match: 6. CDR1 is SGHDT, CDR2 YYEEEE, per germline. This CDR3 region has 16 residues. CDR3 in amino acids: CASSLGLAGSTDTQYF. DNA for the CDR3: TGTGCCAGCAGCCTGGGGCTAGCGGGAAGCACAGATACGCAGTATTTT.

A remark on this clone: The junction departs from the called germline gene at one end, perhaps through a read error. The chain is built from TRBV14 and TRBJ2-7; maybe TRBD1 (5 bases). CDR3 length: 12 amino acids. Germline V gives CDR1 SGHDN, CDR2 FVKESK. The CDR3 sequence is CASRQAGYEQYF. The CDR3 nucleotides read TGTGCCAGCAGACAAGCAGGGTACGAGCAGTACTTC.

The CDR3 DNA follows: TGCGCCAGCAGCTACGGCCTGACTAGCGGGAGAACCAATGAGCAGTTCTTC. This encodes CASSYGLTSGRTNEQFF. This chain joins TRBV5-1 and TRBJ2-1, with 12 positions matching TRBD2. Germline V gene data show CDR1 as SGHRS and CDR2 as YFSETQ. The trim removed 3 bases at V and 6 bases at J, leaving 10 bases unmatched. The length of the CDR3 is 17 residues.

The chain uses TRBV29-1 and TRBJ2-7; D is unclear. Per germline, CDR1 SQVTM and CDR2 ANQGSEA. The CDR3 extends over 12 amino acids. V lost 6 bases and J lost 1, with 10 bases in between. In DNA form, the CDR3 reads TGCAGCGTCGCGGTGGGATCCTACGAGCAGTACTTC. Its protein is CSVAVGSYEQYF.

The chain has TRBV9 and TRBJ2-1, with 10 bases aligning to TRBD2. Germline V gene data show CDR1 as SGDLS and CDR2 as YYNGEE. The V segment lost 0 bases and the J segment 6 bases; nucleotides outside the gene matches: 9. The CDR3 sequence is 17 residues long. CDR3 protein: CASSVGGTSAIPNEQFF. CDR3 DNA: TGTGCCAGCAGCGTAGGGGGGACTAGCGCAATCCCCAATGAGCAGTTCTTC.

The chain employs TRBV27 and TRBJ1-2; unclear D gene. Trimming took off 5 bases at V and 4 bases at J, with 17 bases between the two ends. The CDR3 extends over 15 amino acids. Germline CDR1 MNHEY, CDR2 SMNVEV (reference sequence). The CDR3 protein is CASSTDAHKGYGYTF. The CDR3 DNA reads as TGTGCCAGCAGTACGGACGCCCATAAAGGCTATGGCTACACCTTC.

The V gene is TRBV2, the J gene TRBJ1-6, with D perhaps matching TRBD1 (5 bases). V was shortened by 5 bases and J by 10 bases, with 12 bases between the two germline ends. Germline lookup yields CDR1 SNHLY and CDR2 FYNNEI. CDR3 length equals 13 residues. CDR3 sequence: CASSSRDESPLHF. As DNA, the CDR3 is TGTGCCAGCAGTTCCAGGGATGAATCACCCCTCCACTTT.

The chain couples TRBV18 to TRBJ2-7; tentative D call: TRBD1 (5 bases). This CDR3 comprises 14 residues. CDR1 KGHSH and CDR2 LQKENI come from the germline V gene. Trimming pared 6 bases from V and 2 bases from J, leaving 14 bases between. CDR3 nucleotides: TGTGCCAGCTCCCCTCAGGGTGTTGCCTACGAGCAGTACTTC. This codes for CASSPQGVAYEQYF.

J is TRBJ2-2 and V is TRBV28, with TRBD2 as a possible D gene (6 bases). The CDR3 consists of 15 residues. V lost 3 bases and J 5 bases, leaving 13 bases between the germline ends. Germline V gene sequence: CDR1 MDHEN, CDR2 SYDVKM. CDR3 DNA sequence: TGTGCCAGCAGTTTTTGGCTAGCGCGGACCGGGGAGCTGTTTTTT. Translation gives CASSFWLARTGELFF.

V and J are TRBV27 and TRBJ1-1; D not certain. CDR3 length equals 13 residues. The V gene's germline CDR1 is MNHEY and CDR2 SMNVEV (reference sequence). The V end lost 8 bases, the J end lost 3 bases, and 13 bases lay between the germline ends. Here the CDR3 reads CASGISGDTEAFF. CDR3 in DNA: TGTGCCAGCGGAATCTCTGGTGACACTGAAGCTTTCTTT.

This clone has only one observation. This chain connects TRBV5-1 to TRBJ2-2; D not resolved. The CDR3 extends over 13 amino acids. CDR1 SGHRS and CDR2 YFSETQ come from the germline V gene. The V gene lost 4 bases and the J gene lost 0 bases, with 4 bases spanning the gap. CDR3 bases: TGCGCCAGCAGCAGGGCGAACACCGGGGAGCTGTTTTTT. As protein: CASSRANTGELFF.

This chain uses TRBV5-5 with TRBJ1-5, with D uncertain. The CDR3 covers 14 residues. V lost 4 bases and J 4 bases, leaving 12 bases between the germline ends. CDR1 is SGHKS, CDR2 YYEKEE, per germline (reference sequence). The CDR3: CASSALPDNQPQHF. In DNA form, the CDR3 reads TGTGCCAGCAGCGCCCTCCCGGATAATCAGCCCCAGCATTTT.